The rows below give T cell receptor beta chains drawn from one sample of a study of T cells in Graves' hyperthyroidism and ophthalmopathy. TCRdb called the multiplex PCR reads again in MiXCR, with one record for every CDR3 protein. This table holds 560,000 or so distinct CDR3 sequences, under 60% found once. The sample comprised peripheral blood or thyroid tissue (not recorded which). The receptors here all came from a woman under 30 with Graves' hyperthyroidism. The CDR3 runs from the conserved cysteine through the conserved F or W. A D gene is named only where the DNA matches it firmly. Clone size appears in some rows only: once, few, many, or a class for an expanded clone.

D: TRBD1; size: -; J: TRBJ1-4; V: TRBV10-3; CDR3: CAISERQGTTNEKLFF; DNA: TGTGCCATCAGTGAGAGACAGGGGACAACTAATGAAAAACTGTTTTTT
D: TRBD1; size: -; J: TRBJ1-4; V: TRBV2; CDR3: CSAMTGGFEKLFF; DNA: TGCAGTGCGATGACAGGGGGCTTTGAAAAACTGTTTTTT
D: TRBD1; size: -; J: TRBJ2-5; V: TRBV20-1; CDR3: CSARGTGRPPQETQYF; DNA: TGCAGTGCTAGAGGGACAGGGCGACCCCCCCAAGAGACCCAGTACTTC
D: -; size: -; J: TRBJ1-5; V: TRBV2; CDR3: CASSYDGDVNQPQHF; DNA: TGTGCCAGCAGTTACGACGGGGACGTAAATCAGCCCCAGCATTTT
D: -; size: -; J: TRBJ2-7; V: TRBV20-1; CDR3: CSAPSRRGNEQYF; DNA: TGCAGTGCCCCCTCCCGGAGGGGGAACGAGCAGTACTTC
D: TRBD2; size: -; J: TRBJ2-7; V: TRBV7-8; CDR3: CASSLVAGSSSYEQYF; DNA: TGTGCCAGCAGCTTAGTAGCGGGGTCGAGCTCCTACGAGCAGTACTTC
D: TRBD1; size: -; J: TRBJ2-7; V: TRBV20-1; CDR3: CSAYTGGYEQYF; DNA: TGCAGTGCCTATACAGGGGGTTACGAGCAGTACTTC
D: -; size: -; J: TRBJ1-1; V: TRBV7-2; CDR3: CASSIGLRNTEAFF; DNA: TGTGCCAGCAGCATAGGACTTAGGAACACTGAAGCTTTCTTT
D: TRBD1; size: -; J: TRBJ1-1; V: TRBV10-3; CDR3: CAISLVGDRGLTEAFF; DNA: TGTGCCATCAGCCTAGTAGGGGACAGGGGGCTGACTGAAGCTTTCTTT
D: -; size: -; J: TRBJ1-4; V: TRBV12-3/TRBV12-4; CDR3: CASSTDRSVNEKLFF; DNA: TGTGCCAGCAGTACCGACAGGAGCGTTAATGAAAAACTGTTTTTT
D: TRBD1; size: few; J: TRBJ1-6; V: TRBV9; CDR3: CASGQGGDNSPLHF; DNA: TGTGCCAGCGGGCAGGGGGGGGATAATTCACCCCTCCACTTT
D: -; size: -; J: TRBJ2-5; V: TRBV7-2; CDR3: CASSQKVRSETQYF; DNA: TGTGCCAGCAGCCAAAAGGTCCGCTCGGAGACCCAGTACTTC
D: -; size: many; J: TRBJ1-5; V: TRBV7-9; CDR3: CASSLHGGNQPQHF; DNA: TGTGCCAGCAGCTTGCATGGAGGGAATCAGCCCCAGCATTTT
D: -; size: -; J: TRBJ1-4; V: TRBV9; CDR3: CASSATGTLNEKLFF; DNA: TGTGCCAGCAGCGCAACAGGGACGCTAAATGAAAAACTGTTTTTT
D: -; size: many; J: TRBJ2-6; V: TRBV15; CDR3: CATSRQGRSGANVLTF; DNA: TGTGCCACCAGCAGACAGGGCCGCTCTGGGGCCAACGTCCTGACTTTC
D: -; size: many; J: TRBJ2-7; V: TRBV15; CDR3: CATSRDRVGDEQYF; DNA: TGTGCCACCAGCAGAGACAGGGTAGGCGACGAGCAGTACTTC
D: -; size: -; J: TRBJ2-7; V: TRBV5-1; CDR3: CASSPEEVVYEQYF; DNA: TGCGCCAGCAGCCCGGAGGAGGTAGTCTACGAGCAGTACTTC
D: -; size: -; J: TRBJ1-6; V: TRBV11-1; CDR3: CASSFRANNSPLHF; DNA: TGTGCCAGCAGCTTCCGCGCCAATAATTCACCCCTCCACTTT
D: -; size: -; J: TRBJ2-5; V: TRBV10-3; CDR3: CASSSHFPQETQYF; DNA: TGTGCCAGCAGTTCCCACTTTCCCCAAGAGACCCAGTACTTC
D: -; size: -; J: TRBJ1-3; V: TRBV9; CDR3: CASSVEGAFGNTIYF; DNA: TGTGCCAGCAGCGTAGAAGGGGCCTTTGGAAACACCATATATTTT
D: -; size: many; J: TRBJ2-5; V: TRBV10-2; CDR3: CASSAQSRETQYF; DNA: TGCGCCAGCAGTGCGCAGTCGCGAGAGACCCAGTACTTC
D: -; size: few; J: TRBJ2-2; V: TRBV7-3; CDR3: CASSLTRASEGTGELFF; DNA: TGTGCCAGCAGCTTAACGAGAGCCTCCGAGGGGACCGGGGAGCTGTTTTTT
D: TRBD1; size: -; J: TRBJ1-2; V: TRBV27; CDR3: CASSYDRGRGYTF; DNA: TGTGCCAGCAGTTACGACAGGGGGCGAGGCTACACCTTC